These 15 T cell receptor beta chains came from one sample sequenced in a study of spatial heterogeneity in lung cancer. TCRdb independently ran MiXCR on the 5' RACE reads; one entry per CDR3 protein. There are almost 75,000 distinct CDR3 sequences in the sample; 13% occur only once, and 7.2% lies in the top ten. The time point was: sample taken at primary tumor resection. Whole RNA from tumor, nontumor lung or frozen PBMC was sequenced unsorted. This material consisted of PBMCs, taken at surgery. All receptors come from a male donor with early-stage non-small cell lung cancer.

The chain combines TRBV7-3 with TRBJ1-1; D gene unclear. Germline V gene data show CDR1 as SGHTA and CDR2 as FQGTGA. V was clipped by 2 bases and J by 3 bases, with 19 bases between them. The CDR3 totals 17 residues. The DNA for the CDR3 is TGTGCCAGCAGCTTACGCCCCCTACAAAGGGCGGACACTGAAGCTTTCTTT. This codes for CASSLRPLQRADTEAFF.

The rearrangement joins TRBV19 to TRBJ1-1, with D possibly matching TRBD1 (5 bases). The V gene's germline CDR1 is LNHDA and CDR2 SQIVND (reference sequence). This CDR3 has 14 residues. V was pared by 7 bases and J by 0 bases, with 12 bases between. The CDR3 nucleotides are TGTGCCAGTATTGGGGGGTCGCTGAACACTGAAGCTTTCTTT. Translating it yields CASIGGSLNTEAFF.

This chain uses TRBV12-3 or TRBV12-4 with TRBJ2-5; the D is unclear. This CDR3 spans 13 amino acids. With 6 bases removed from V and 7 bases from J, the gap between germline ends came to 15 bases. The CDR3 loop is CASRPGSRPTQYF. CDR3 in DNA: TGTGCCAGCAGGCCCGGGTCTCGGCCGACCCAGTACTTC.

The chain recombines TRBV29-1 with TRBJ1-2; a weak D match, TRBD1 (5 bases). V lost 6 bases and J 9 bases, leaving 14 bases between the germline ends. This CDR3 comprises 11 residues. The V gene's germline CDR1 is SQVTM and CDR2 ANQGSEA. CDR3 DNA: TGCAGCGTGGACACCTTGATCAGCTACACCTTC. This codes for CSVDTLISYTF.

This clonotype was seen ten or more times. This chain links TRBV7-9 with TRBJ2-7; D gene ambiguous. Germline CDR1 and CDR2: SEHNR and FQNEAQ (reference sequence). V was shortened by 4 bases and J by 5 bases, with 9 bases between the two germline ends. The length of the CDR3 is 12 residues. CDR3 DNA: TGTGCCAGCAGCTCTTCCGTCCACGAGCAGTACTTC. Translated, it gives CASSSSVHEQYF.

The chain carries TRBV3-1 and TRBJ2-7; TRBD2 matches at 11 bases. Per the germline V gene, CDR1 is LGHDT and CDR2 is YNNKEL (reference sequence). The V gene end was trimmed by 4 bases and the J gene end by 4 bases; junction bases not matched to a gene: 6. CDR3 size: 15 residues. CDR3 sequence: CASSPLAGGPYEQYF. The DNA for the CDR3 is TGTGCCAGCAGCCCGTTAGCGGGAGGGCCGTACGAGCAGTACTTC.

This clonotype was recorded many times. This chain connects TRBV7-9 to TRBJ2-1; D remains unclear. Germline V gives CDR1 SEHNR, CDR2 FQNEAQ (reference sequence). Trimming stripped 1 base from V and 6 bases from J, with 7 bases between. The CDR3 is 13 amino acids. Here the CDR3 reads CASSLGILNEQFF. Written as DNA, the CDR3 is TGTGCCAGCAGCTTAGGGATCCTCAATGAGCAGTTCTTC. Together with reference TRBV7-9 and TRBJ2-1, the CDR3 gives the full variable domain: DTGVSQNPRHKITKRGQNVTFRCDPISEHNRLYWYRQTLGQGPEFLTYFQNEAQLEKSRLLSDRFSAERPKGSFSTLEIQRTEQGDSAMYLCASSLGILNEQFFGPGTRLTVL.

This clonotype was counted between two and nine times. The rearrangement joins TRBV7-2 to TRBJ1-1; 7 nucleotides agree with TRBD1. Germline V lookup: CDR1 SGHTA, CDR2 FQGNSA. The CDR3 contains 14 residues. Unmatched junction bases numbered 6, after V lost 0 bases and J lost 8 bases. The CDR3 region has the DNA TGTGCCAGCAGCTTAGCTGCGGACAGGTCGGAAGCTTTCTTT. Translating gives CASSLAADRSEAFF.

The gene calls are TRBV3-1 and TRBJ2-7, with TRBD1 matching 8 bases. CDR1 is LGHDT, CDR2 YNNKEL, per germline (reference sequence). The CDR3 spans 18 residues. The V gene end was trimmed by 0 bases and the J gene end by 2 bases; junction bases not matched to a gene: 12. The CDR3 here is CASSQEGRWTGTAYEQYF. Written as DNA, the CDR3 is TGTGCCAGCAGCCAAGAGGGTAGATGGACAGGGACAGCCTACGAGCAGTACTTC.

This clonotype was seen a handful of times. V is TRBV2 and J is TRBJ2-1; 8 bases line up with TRBD1. The CDR3 length is 16 residues. Trimming at V came to 2 bases and at J to 7 bases, leaving 10 bases not matched to a gene. Germline loops: CDR1 SNHLY, CDR2 FYNNEI. The CDR3 sequence: CASSESGQADWNEQFF. CDR3 bases: TGTGCCAGCAGTGAATCGGGACAGGCCGATTGGAATGAGCAGTTCTTC.

This clonotype was counted only a few times. The chain combines TRBV19 with TRBJ2-2; TRBD2 matches 10 bases. This CDR3 is 16 amino acids long. Unmatched junction bases numbered 8, after V lost 5 bases and J lost 5 bases. The V gene's germline CDR1 is LNHDA and CDR2 SQIVND (reference sequence). The CDR3 sequence: CASSSRLAGLTGELFF. The CDR3 DNA reads as TGTGCCAGTAGTTCCCGACTAGCGGGCTTAACCGGGGAGCTGTTTTTT.

This clonotype was counted at least ten times. This chain uses TRBV7-9 with TRBJ2-1; D is unresolved. The germline V gene has CDR1 SEHNR and CDR2 FQNEAQ (reference sequence). There are 12 residues in the CDR3. Trimming took 5 bases from V and 8 from J, leaving 10 bases between them. Here the CDR3 reads CASSPLGDEQFF. The CDR3 nucleotides read TGTGCCAGCAGCCCCCTAGGAGATGAGCAGTTCTTC.

This clonotype came up a few times. V gene TRBV5-1 combines with J gene TRBJ2-7; 7 bases align to TRBD1. The CDR3 is 14 residues long. The germline CDR1 and CDR2 sequences are SGHRS and YFSETQ. V lost 4 bases and J lost 2; bases outside the gene matches: 6. The CDR3 loop is CASSLDRAAYEQYF. The DNA for the CDR3 is TGCGCCAGCAGCCTTGACAGGGCTGCCTACGAGCAGTACTTC.

This clonotype was seen only a few times. The chain employs TRBV20-1 and TRBJ1-2; 9 bases are shared with TRBD1. From germline, CDR1 is DFQATT and CDR2 SNEGSKA (reference sequence). The V segment lost 5 bases and the J segment 8 bases; nucleotides outside the gene matches: 12. The length of the CDR3 is 14 residues. The CDR3 DNA follows: TGCAGTGCTGGTGCCGGGACAGGGCTCGGAGGCTACACCTTC. Encoded protein: CSAGAGTGLGGYTF.

V gene TRBV7-9 combines with J gene TRBJ2-2; either TRBD1 or TRBD2 may supply D (5 bases each). V lost 6 bases, J lost 1 base, and 15 bases lay in between. The CDR3 runs 16 residues. Germline CDR1 and CDR2: SEHNR and FQNEAQ (reference sequence). The CDR3 is CASSPWGRGNTGELFF. DNA for the CDR3: TGTGCCAGCAGTCCATGGGGGAGAGGGAACACCGGGGAGCTGTTTTTT.